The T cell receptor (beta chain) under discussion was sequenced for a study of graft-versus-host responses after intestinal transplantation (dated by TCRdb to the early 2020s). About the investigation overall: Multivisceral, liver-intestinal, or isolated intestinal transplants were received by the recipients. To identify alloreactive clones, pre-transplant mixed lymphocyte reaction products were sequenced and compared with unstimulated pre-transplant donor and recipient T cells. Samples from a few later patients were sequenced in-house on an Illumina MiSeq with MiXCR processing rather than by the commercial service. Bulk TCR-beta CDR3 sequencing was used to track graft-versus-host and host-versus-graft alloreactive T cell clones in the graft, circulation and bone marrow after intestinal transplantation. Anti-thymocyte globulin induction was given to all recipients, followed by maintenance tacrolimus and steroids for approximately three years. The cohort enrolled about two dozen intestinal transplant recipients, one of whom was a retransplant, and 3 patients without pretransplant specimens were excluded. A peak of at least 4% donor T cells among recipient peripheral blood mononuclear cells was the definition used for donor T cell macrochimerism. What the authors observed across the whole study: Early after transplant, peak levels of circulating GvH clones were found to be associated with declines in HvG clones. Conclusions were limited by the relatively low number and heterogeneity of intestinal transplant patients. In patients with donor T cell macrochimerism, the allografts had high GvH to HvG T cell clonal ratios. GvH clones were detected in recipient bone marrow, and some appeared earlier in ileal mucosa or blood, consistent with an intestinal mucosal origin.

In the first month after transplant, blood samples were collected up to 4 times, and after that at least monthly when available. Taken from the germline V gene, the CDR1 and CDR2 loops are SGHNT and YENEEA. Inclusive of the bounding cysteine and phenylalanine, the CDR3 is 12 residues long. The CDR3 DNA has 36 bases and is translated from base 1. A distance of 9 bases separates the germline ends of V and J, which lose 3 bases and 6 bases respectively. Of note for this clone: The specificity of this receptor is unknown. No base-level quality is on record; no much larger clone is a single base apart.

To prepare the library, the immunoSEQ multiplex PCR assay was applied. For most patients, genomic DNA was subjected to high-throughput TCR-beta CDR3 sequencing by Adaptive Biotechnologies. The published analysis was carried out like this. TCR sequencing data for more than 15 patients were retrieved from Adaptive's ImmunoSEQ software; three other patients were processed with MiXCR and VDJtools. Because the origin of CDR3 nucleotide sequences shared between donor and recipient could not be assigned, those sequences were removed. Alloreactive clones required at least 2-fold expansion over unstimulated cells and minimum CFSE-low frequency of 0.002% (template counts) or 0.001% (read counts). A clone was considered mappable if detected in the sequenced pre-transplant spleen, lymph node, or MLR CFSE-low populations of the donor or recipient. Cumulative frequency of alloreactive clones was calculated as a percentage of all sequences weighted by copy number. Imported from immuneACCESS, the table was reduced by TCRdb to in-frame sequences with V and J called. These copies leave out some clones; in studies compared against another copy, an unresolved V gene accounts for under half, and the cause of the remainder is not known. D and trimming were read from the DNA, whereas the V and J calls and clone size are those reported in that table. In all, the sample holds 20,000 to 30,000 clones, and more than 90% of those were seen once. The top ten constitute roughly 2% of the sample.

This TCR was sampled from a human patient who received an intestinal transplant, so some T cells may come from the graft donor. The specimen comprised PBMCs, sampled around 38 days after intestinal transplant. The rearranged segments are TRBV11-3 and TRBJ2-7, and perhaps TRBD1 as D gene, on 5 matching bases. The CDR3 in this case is CASSFWGGEQYF. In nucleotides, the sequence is TGTGCCAGCAGCTTTTGGGGCGGCGAGCAGTACTTC.